The sequence of this T cell receptor (beta chain) was determined in a study of T cells after yellow fever vaccination. General study points: The appearance of a small share of clonotypes in both CD4 and CD8 compartments was observed.

Details on this clonotype: The antigen is unknown.

TCRdb reprocessed the 5' RACE reads via MiXCR and lists one record per CDR3 protein. Altogether under 500,000 distinct CDR3 sequences are present, roughly a sixth being singletons, with the ten largest covering roughly 19%. This clonotype was sampled from a man younger than 30 who received the YFV17D yellow fever vaccine. The starting material was PBMCs, obtained before the yellow fever booster vaccination.

CDR3 sequence: CASSLDGARNSPLHF. For the CDR3, the DNA is TGCGCCAGCAGCTTGGACGGGGCGAGAAACTCACCCCTCCACTTT. The chain has TRBV5-1 and TRBJ1-6, with D perhaps matching TRBD1 (5 bases). With 0 bases removed from V and 10 bases from J, the gap between germline ends came to 14 bases. Germline V gives CDR1 SGHRS, CDR2 YFSETQ. The CDR3 is 15 residues long.